This T cell receptor beta chain was sequenced in a study of T cells in Graves' hyperthyroidism and ophthalmopathy. Study details: Sampling of peripheral blood happened at initial diagnosis, prior to any treatment.

TCR beta CDR3 regions were amplified from RNA transcripts. In the first-round RT-PCR of the TCR CDR3, the HTBI primer set was used. TCRdb passed the multiplex PCR reads through MiXCR, listing each CDR3 protein once. The sample shows around 360,000 distinct CDR3 sequences, roughly 15% of them seen only once. Diagnosis relied on clinical symptoms, serum thyroxine and TRAb, thyroid ultrasound and orbital computed tomography. Fresh peripheral blood, approximately 9.1 ml, was the source of the PBMCs. Ten or more counts support this clonotype. What it recognizes is unknown. Study-level results: In the blood, most expanded thyroid clonotypes above 0.001 appeared as well.

The receptor was isolated from a woman aged 60-70 years with Graves' ophthalmopathy. Material: blood.

CDR3 nucleotides: TGCGCCAGCAGCTTGGAAGGACTTATCACAGATACGCAGTATTTT. Protein product: CASSLEGLITDTQYF. The chain recombines TRBV5-1 with TRBJ2-3; maybe TRBD2 (5 bases). CDR1 and CDR2 from the germline V gene are SGHRS and YFSETQ. The CDR3 extends over 15 amino acids. With 0 bases removed from V and 2 bases from J, the gap between germline ends came to 10 bases.